This T cell receptor beta chain is from a study of cytomegalovirus exposure and HLA in healthy donors. General study points: Later analysis revealed greater clonal expansion in HLA-associated TCR beta chains than in equally common others. Earlier analysis found most TCR beta V segments productive about 90% or about 30% of the time. Fewer than 20,000 TCR beta sequences were associated with HLA alleles at 0.05 false discovery rate in a later analysis.

Remarks on this clone: The target antigen is unknown.

The CDR3 loop spans 17 amino acids. V lost 0 bases to trimming and J lost 0 bases, with 13 bases between them. Looked up from germline, CDR1 is SGHTA and CDR2 is FQGNSA. The study ran its PCR with 60 Vbeta and 13 Jbeta primers. Method: immunoSEQ multiplex PCR; TCRdb's copy keeps in-frame clones and lacks some. The sample has around 55,000 clones, 75% to 80% seen once. This clonotype was sampled from a female donor in good health and CMV-seronegative. The chain uses TRBV7-2 and TRBJ2-3; tentative D call: TRBD1 (6 bases). Specimen: PBMCs. CDR3 DNA sequence: TGTGCCAGCAGCTTAGCAGGAGGACAGCCTAGCACAGATACGCAGTATTTT. It translates to CASSLAGGQPSTDTQYF.